Listed here are 32 T cell receptor beta chains from one sample, sequenced in a study of regulatory T cells in long-lasting Graves disease. Time point of the sample: newly diagnosed GD, antithyroid drugs for less than 3 months. After RNA was extracted from PBMCs, the TCR library was made from it. Relying on iRepertoire HTBI primers and Arm-PCR of CDR3 regions, the team built TCR beta libraries. TCRdb reprocessed the multiplex PCR reads with MiXCR, giving one entry per CDR3 protein. The sample lists 520,000 or so distinct CDR3 sequences, around 11% seen once, with about 8.3% in the top ten. The sample was also linked to a second study, of T cells in Graves' hyperthyroidism and ophthalmopathy.

Specimen: peripheral blood mononuclear cells (PBMCs), collected at new diagnosis, from a patient treated with antithyroid drugs. Receptors were obtained from a woman aged 25-40 years with Graves disease.

This clonotype was detected many times. The chain joins TRBV7-2 to TRBJ1-2; no reliable D call. Trimming cost V 4 bases and J 0 bases, with 9 bases left between them. Germline V gene lookup returns CDR1 SGHTA and CDR2 FQGNSA. CDR3 length equals 14 residues. CDR3 in DNA: TGTGCCAGCAGCTCGGATCGGGCTAACTATGGCTACACCTTC. It codes for CASSSDRANYGYTF.

The chain couples TRBV7-9 to TRBJ1-5; TRBD1 is a possible D gene (5 bases). V lost 7 bases to trimming and J lost 2 bases, with 15 bases between them. The CDR3 is 15 residues long. Germline V CDR1 and CDR2: SEHNR, FQNEAQ (reference sequence). The CDR3 DNA sequence: TGTGCCAGCATCAACGGGGGGGGAGGCAATCAGCCCCAGCATTTT. This translates into CASINGGGGNQPQHF.

This clonotype was detected ten times or more. The chain couples TRBV20-1 to TRBJ2-1, with TRBD1 as a possible D gene (5 bases). From germline, CDR1 is DFQATT and CDR2 SNEGSKA (reference sequence). This CDR3 has 16 residues. Trimming removed 3 bases at V and 2 bases at J, with 17 bases between. CDR3 amino acids: CSASLPQGVTYNEQFF. The CDR3 DNA follows: TGCAGTGCTAGCCTCCCTCAAGGGGTCACCTACAATGAGCAGTTCTTC.

This clonotype was counted between two and nine times. The chain employs TRBV3-1 and TRBJ2-3; 9 bases map to TRBD1. The length of the CDR3 is 16 residues. V gave up 5 bases and J gave up 1 base; unmatched junction bases: 7. Germline loops: CDR1 LGHDT, CDR2 YNNKEL (reference sequence). For the CDR3, the DNA is TGTGCCAGCAGCGCCTTCCGGGACAGGGGCACAGATACGCAGTATTTT. Its translation: CASSAFRDRGTDTQYF.

This clonotype was found a few times. Given a much more abundant clone one base away, this may be a read error. This rearrangement joins TRBV15 to TRBJ1-3; no definite D call. Looked up from germline, CDR1 is LNHNV and CDR2 is YYDKDF (reference sequence). This CDR3 contains 18 residues. The CDR3 sequence is CATSRVAPGRLSGNTVYF. The CDR3 bases are TGTGCCACCAGCAGAGTAGCCCCTGGACGGCTCTCTGGAAACACCGTATATTTT.

This clonotype was recorded many times. The chain links TRBV20-1 to TRBJ2-1; 10 bases map to TRBD2. J was trimmed by 7 bases and V by 0 bases; bases with no gene match: 6. CDR1 and CDR2 from the germline V gene are DFQATT and SNEGSKA (reference sequence). This CDR3 contains 15 residues. CDR3 bases: TGCAGTGCTAGAGAACCAGCGGGAGGGGGGAATGAGCAGTTCTTC. The encoded protein is CSAREPAGGGNEQFF.

This clonotype was seen ten or more times. The rearrangement joins TRBV2 to TRBJ1-2; tentative D call: TRBD1 (6 bases). Deletions cut 6 bases from V and 3 bases from J, with 11 bases between. CDR1 SNHLY and CDR2 FYNNEI come from the germline V gene. This CDR3 has 13 amino acids. The CDR3 coding sequence is TGTGCCAGCAGGGATACAGGGTACTATGGCTACACCTTC. This gives the protein CASRDTGYYGYTF.

This clonotype was seen ten or more times. The genes are TRBV9 and TRBJ1-4, with 10 positions matching TRBD1. J lost 10 bases, V lost 4 bases, and 13 bases had no gene match. This CDR3 spans 16 amino acids. Germline CDR1 reads SGDLS; CDR2 reads YYNGEE. The CDR3 is CASSPSQGQGSGKLFF. DNA for the CDR3: TGTGCCAGCAGCCCCTCCCAGGGACAGGGGTCGGGAAAACTGTTTTTT.

The gene calls are TRBV7-9 and TRBJ2-1; TRBD1 matches at 10 bases. The length of the CDR3 is 15 residues. The ends lost 5 bases at V and 7 bases at J; junction bases unmatched: 8. Germline CDR1 reads SEHNR; CDR2 reads FQNEAQ (reference sequence). As DNA, the CDR3 is TGTGCCAGCAGCCCTCCGGGACAGGGGAAGAATGAGCAGTTCTTC. This sequence encodes CASSPPGQGKNEQFF.

The V call is TRBV25-1, the J call TRBJ2-1; D gene ambiguous. Trimming shortened V by 3 bases and J by 8 bases, and 11 bases separated the two germline ends. This CDR3 has 13 residues. Per the germline V gene, CDR1 is MGHDK and CDR2 is SYGVNS. DNA for the CDR3: TGTGCCAGCAGTGACCATCATGGGCATGAGCAGTTCTTC. Amino acid sequence: CASSDHHGHEQFF.

This clonotype has more than one count but fewer than ten. The gene calls are TRBV20-1 and TRBJ2-5, with D uncertain. CDR3 length: 13 residues. V gave up 2 bases and J gave up 6 bases, with 13 bases separating them. Germline V gene lookup returns CDR1 DFQATT and CDR2 SNEGSKA (reference sequence). The chain's CDR3 is CSARKYSMQTQYF. Written as DNA, the CDR3 is TGCAGTGCTAGAAAATACTCAATGCAGACCCAGTACTTC.

In the case of this clonotype: Since a far larger clone is one base different, this is likely a read error. This chain links TRBV6-9 with TRBJ2-7; D might be TRBD1 (6 bases). Germline V gene lookup returns CDR1 MNHGY and CDR2 SVAAGI. The length of the CDR3 is 13 residues. V lost 4 bases, J lost 1 base, and 8 bases lay in between. The CDR3 nucleotides read TGTGCCAGCAGTTCGGACAGTTCCTACGAGCAGTACTTC. It is translated as CASSSDSSYEQYF.

This clonotype was seen ten or more times. This chain uses TRBV7-8 with TRBJ1-2; D remains unclear. The V gene lost 6 bases and the J gene lost 4 bases, with 12 bases spanning the gap. CDR1 and CDR2 (germline): SGHVS, FQNEAQ. The CDR3 covers 13 residues. The CDR3 is CASRQRFGYGYTF. In DNA, the CDR3 is TGTGCCAGCAGACAAAGATTCGGCTATGGCTACACCTTC. The whole variable domain, filled in from reference TRBV7-8 and TRBJ1-2, reads GAGVSQSPRYKVAKRGQDVALRCDPISGHVSLFWYQQALGQGPEFLTYFQNEAQLDKSGLPSDRFFAERPEGSVSTLKIQRTQQEDSAVYLCASRQRFGYGYTFGSGTRLTVV.

The gene calls are TRBV7-9 and TRBJ2-7, with D possibly matching TRBD2 (6 bases). Trimming stripped 4 bases from V and 3 bases from J, with 13 bases between. The germline V gene encodes CDR1 SEHNR and CDR2 FQNEAQ (reference sequence). This CDR3 has 14 amino acids. CDR3 in amino acids: CASSSGLRLYEQYF. The DNA for the CDR3 is TGTGCCAGCAGCTCGGGACTGCGCCTCTACGAGCAGTACTTC.

This clonotype appeared a few times. This chain connects TRBV6-1 to TRBJ2-1; the match to TRBD2 covers 10 bases. The CDR3 extends over 14 amino acids. V lost 8 bases and J lost 6; bases outside the gene matches: 7. Per germline, CDR1 MNHNS and CDR2 SASEGT. CDR3 coding DNA: TGTGCCAGCGGATATAGCGGGAGGCTCAATGAGCAGTTCTTC. Translated, it gives CASGYSGRLNEQFF.

A remark on this clonotype: At one of its ends the junction is not consistent with the germline gene, which may arise from a read error. The chain employs TRBV10-3 and TRBJ2-2; D possibly corresponds to TRBD2 (6 bases). The CDR3 covers 16 residues. CDR1 ENHRY and CDR2 SYGVKD come from the germline V gene. In nucleotides, the CDR3 is TGTGCCATCAGTGAGTCTGGAGGGCTCAACACCGGGAAGCTGTTTTTT. Translated, it gives CAISESGGLNTGKLFF.

This clonotype was counted many times. The V and J genes are TRBV6-1 and TRBJ2-2; D remains ambiguous. The V end was cut by 6 bases, the J end by 0 bases, with 8 bases between. Germline V gene lookup returns CDR1 MNHNS and CDR2 SASEGT. The CDR3 sequence is 14 residues long. CDR3 amino acids: CASSPDPNTGELFF. The DNA for the CDR3 is TGTGCCAGCAGCCCGGACCCGAACACCGGGGAGCTGTTTTTT.

The genes are TRBV7-9 and TRBJ1-2; no definite D call. The germline V gene encodes CDR1 SEHNR and CDR2 FQNEAQ (reference sequence). CDR3 length equals 14 residues. Trimming removed 5 bases at V and 4 bases at J, with 14 bases between. The CDR3 sequence: CASSPRILFYGYTF. Written as DNA, the CDR3 is TGTGCCAGCAGCCCCAGAATCCTTTTCTATGGCTACACCTTC.

This clonotype has a count of ten or more. The CDR3 protein is CSATILAASEAFF. CDR3 coding DNA: TGCAGTGCCACGATTCTGGCGGCCTCTGAAGCTTTCTTT. The chain carries TRBV20-1 and TRBJ1-1; no clear D gene. V lost 6 bases to trimming and J lost 6 bases, with 17 bases between them. The CDR3 is 13 amino acids. Germline V gene sequence: CDR1 DFQATT, CDR2 SNEGSKA (reference sequence).

In its sample, this clonotype was seen a few times. This rearrangement joins TRBV15 to TRBJ1-4, with no clear D. From germline, CDR1 is LNHNV and CDR2 YYDKDF (reference sequence). CDR3 size: 15 residues. Trimming took 5 bases from V and 5 from J, leaving 15 bases between them. The DNA of the CDR3 is TGTGCCACCAGCGCTCCGAAGAAGGGAAATGAAAAACTGTTTTTT. Its translation is CATSAPKKGNEKLFF.

Ten or more counts support this clonotype. The rearrangement joins TRBV2 to TRBJ2-2; D is unclear. The V gene lost 10 bases and the J gene lost 7 bases, with 19 bases spanning the gap. The V gene's germline CDR1 is SNHLY and CDR2 FYNNEI. The CDR3 covers 14 residues. The DNA for the CDR3 is TGTGCCACCCGTGGTAACCTGGGGAACGGGGAGCTGTTTTTT. Translating gives CATRGNLGNGELFF.

This clonotype was counted many times. The V and J genes are TRBV9 and TRBJ1-1; tentative D call: TRBD1 (6 bases). Trimming removed 3 bases from V and 1 base from J, with 19 bases in between. CDR3 length equals 17 residues. CDR1 and CDR2 from the germline V gene are SGDLS and YYNGEE. The CDR3 nucleotides are TGTGCCAGCAGCGACTCCCTCCGGCGGGGGGCGAACACTGAAGCTTTCTTT. Protein: CASSDSLRRGANTEAFF.

This clonotype was detected a few times. The V and J genes are TRBV20-1 and TRBJ2-1; D possibly matches TRBD1 or TRBD2 (5 bases each). V lost 2 bases, J lost 0 bases, and 17 bases lay in between. The CDR3 contains 17 residues. Germline V gene lookup returns CDR1 DFQATT and CDR2 SNEGSKA (reference sequence). CDR3 bases: TGCAGTGCTAGAAAGGCCCTTGGGGGAAGCTCCTACAATGAGCAGTTCTTC. This translates into CSARKALGGSSYNEQFF.

This clonotype was picked up many times. This chain links TRBV29-1 with TRBJ2-3; tentatively, D is TRBD2 (5 bases). CDR3 length: 14 amino acids. The germline gives CDR1 SQVTM, CDR2 ANQGSEA. V lost 1 base to trimming and J lost 3 bases, with 11 bases between them. CDR3 in DNA: TGCAGCGTTGAAGGGCGGGCTCGGACAGATACGCAGTATTTT. Translation gives CSVEGRARTDTQYF.

In this sample, this clonotype turned up many times. The CDR3 region is CASSETGNYGYTF. CDR3 bases: TGTGCCAGCAGCGAGACAGGGAACTATGGCTACACCTTC. The V call is TRBV9, the J call TRBJ1-2, with TRBD1 matching 7 bases. The CDR3 is made up of 13 amino acids. CDR1 and CDR2 from the germline V gene are SGDLS and YYNGEE. The trim removed 3 bases at V and 2 bases at J, leaving 1 base unmatched.

This clonotype was counted ten times or more. This chain uses TRBV28 with TRBJ1-2, with 7 bases identical to TRBD1. With 5 bases clipped from V and 8 bases from J, the junction kept 14 bases outside the gene matches. Germline values: CDR1 MDHEN, CDR2 SYDVKM. This CDR3 region has 15 residues. The chain's CDR3 is CASSTRTGSLGGYTF. The CDR3 DNA follows: TGTGCCAGCAGTACCCGGACAGGATCCTTGGGGGGCTACACCTTC.

This clonotype has more than one count but fewer than ten. Since a much larger clone is just one base distant, this may be a read error. The rearrangement links TRBV6-9 to TRBJ2-1; TRBD1 matches 7 bases. Germline V CDR1 and CDR2: MNHGY, SVAAGI. This CDR3 has 14 amino acids. J was trimmed by 5 bases and V by 3 bases; bases with no gene match: 4. CDR3 coding DNA: TGTGCCAGCAGTTACTACCAGGGGGACAATGAGCAGTTCTTC. Residues: CASSYYQGDNEQFF.

This clonotype was found many times. The V call is TRBV2, the J call TRBJ2-1; 12 positions match TRBD2. The germline CDR1 and CDR2 sequences are SNHLY and FYNNEI. J gave up 2 bases and V 4 bases, and 0 bases lay outside the gene matches. The CDR3 has 15 residues. Here the CDR3 reads CASSGTSGAYNEQFF. CDR3 nucleotide sequence: TGTGCCAGCAGTGGGACTAGCGGGGCCTACAATGAGCAGTTCTTC.

This clonotype was counted only a few times. This chain links TRBV29-1 with TRBJ2-3; possible D gene TRBD1, 7 bases. The V gene lost 2 bases and the J gene lost 4 bases, with 10 bases spanning the gap. The CDR3 spans 13 residues. The germline V gene encodes CDR1 SQVTM and CDR2 ANQGSEA. The CDR3 loop reads CSVEQGGADTQYF. CDR3 bases: TGCAGCGTTGAACAGGGGGGTGCAGATACGCAGTATTTT.

This clonotype was seen ten or more times. This chain joins TRBV12-3 or TRBV12-4 and TRBJ2-5; 11 positions match TRBD2. This CDR3 contains 16 residues. V dropped 1 base and J dropped 6; count of bases not matched to a gene: 7. CDR3 DNA: TGTGCCAGCAGTTTAGGGCTAGCGGGAGGTTTGAAGACCCAGTACTTC. This sequence encodes CASSLGLAGGLKTQYF.

The chain recombines TRBV20-1 with TRBJ2-7; 7 nucleotides agree with TRBD2. After removal of 1 base from V and 3 bases from J, the junction contained 9 bases not matched to a gene. Germline lookup yields CDR1 DFQATT and CDR2 SNEGSKA (reference sequence). CDR3 length: 15 residues. Here the CDR3 DNA reads TGCAGTGCTAGAGCCTTCGTGGAGCGGGGCTACGAGCAGTACTTC. It encodes CSARAFVERGYEQYF.

This clonotype was observed at least ten times. V usage is TRBV6-1 and J usage is TRBJ2-5; maybe TRBD1 (6 bases). The V and J ends lost 6 bases and 5 bases respectively, with 19 bases between them. Germline V CDR1 and CDR2: MNHNS, SASEGT. This CDR3 has 15 residues. Here the CDR3 DNA reads TGTGCCAGCAGCCCACTAACAGGGACGGGGGAGACCCAGTACTTC. It is translated as CASSPLTGTGETQYF.